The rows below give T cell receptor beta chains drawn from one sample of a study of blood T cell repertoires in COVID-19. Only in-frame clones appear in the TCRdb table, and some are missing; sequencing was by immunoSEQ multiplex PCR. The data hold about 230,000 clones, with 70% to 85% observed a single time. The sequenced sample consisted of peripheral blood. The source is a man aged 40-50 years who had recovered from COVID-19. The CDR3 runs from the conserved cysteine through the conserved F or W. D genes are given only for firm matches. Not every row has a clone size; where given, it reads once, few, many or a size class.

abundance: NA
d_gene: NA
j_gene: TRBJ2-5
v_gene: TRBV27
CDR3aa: CASSLNRHSQETQYF
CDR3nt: TGTGCCAGCAGTCTTAATCGACATTCCCAAGAGACCCAGTACTTC

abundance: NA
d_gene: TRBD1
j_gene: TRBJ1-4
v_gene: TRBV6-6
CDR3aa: CASRSTGGVNEKLFF
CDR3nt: TGTGCCAGCAGATCCACAGGGGGAGTTAATGAAAAACTGTTTTTT

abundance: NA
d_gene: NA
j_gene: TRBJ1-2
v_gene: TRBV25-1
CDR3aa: CASSGRDYGYTF
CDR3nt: TGTGCCAGCAGTGGCAGGGACTATGGCTACACCTTC

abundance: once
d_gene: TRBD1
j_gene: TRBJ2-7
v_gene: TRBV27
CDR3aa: CASSRTGEPYEQYF
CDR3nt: TGTGCCAGCAGTAGGACAGGGGAGCCGTACGAGCAGTACTTC

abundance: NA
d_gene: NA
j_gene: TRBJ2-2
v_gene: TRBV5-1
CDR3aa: CASSSRDTNTGELFF
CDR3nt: TGCGCCAGCAGCTCCCGGGACACAAACACCGGGGAGCTGTTTTTT

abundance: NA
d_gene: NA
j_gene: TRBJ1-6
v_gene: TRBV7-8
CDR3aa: CASSDRNNSPLHF
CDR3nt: TGTGCCAGCAGCGACAGGAATAATTCACCCCTCCACTTT

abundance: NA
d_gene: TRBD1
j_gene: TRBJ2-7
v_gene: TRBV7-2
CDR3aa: CASSLVGTGGSWVEQYF
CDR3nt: TGTGCCAGCAGCTTAGTAGGGACAGGGGGCTCGTGGGTCGAGCAGTACTTC

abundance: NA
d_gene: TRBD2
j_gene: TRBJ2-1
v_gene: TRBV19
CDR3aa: CASSPYGLADPYNEQFF
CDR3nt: TGTGCCAGTAGTCCTTACGGACTAGCGGACCCCTACAATGAGCAGTTCTTC

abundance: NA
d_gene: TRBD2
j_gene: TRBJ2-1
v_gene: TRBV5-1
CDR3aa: CASSPRGAYNEQFF
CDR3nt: TGCGCCAGCAGCCCGCGGGGGGCCTACAATGAGCAGTTCTTC

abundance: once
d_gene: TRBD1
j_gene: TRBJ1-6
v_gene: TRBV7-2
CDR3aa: CASSLAQGAASPLHF
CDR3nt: TGTGCCAGCAGCTTAGCGCAGGGGGCGGCTTCACCCCTCCACTTT

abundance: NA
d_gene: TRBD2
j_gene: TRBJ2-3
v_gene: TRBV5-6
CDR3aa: CASSLGTSGGYTQYF
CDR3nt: TGTGCCAGCAGCCTTGGGACTAGCGGGGGTTATACGCAGTATTTT

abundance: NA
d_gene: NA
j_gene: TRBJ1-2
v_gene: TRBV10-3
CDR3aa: CAISDGGNTNYGYTF
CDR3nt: TGTGCCATCAGTGATGGGGGGAATACTAACTATGGCTACACCTTC